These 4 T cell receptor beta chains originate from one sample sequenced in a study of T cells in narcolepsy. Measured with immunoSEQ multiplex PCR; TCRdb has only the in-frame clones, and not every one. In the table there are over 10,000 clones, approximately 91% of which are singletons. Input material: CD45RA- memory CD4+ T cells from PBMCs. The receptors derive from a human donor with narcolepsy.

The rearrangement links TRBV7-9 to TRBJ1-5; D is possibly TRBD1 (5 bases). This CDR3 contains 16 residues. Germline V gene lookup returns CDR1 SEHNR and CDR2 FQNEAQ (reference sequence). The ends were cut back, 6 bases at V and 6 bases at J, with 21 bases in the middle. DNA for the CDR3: TGTGCCAGCAGTCGGGCCGGGACTCCCGCAACTCAGCCCCAGCATTTT. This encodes CASSRAGTPATQPQHF.

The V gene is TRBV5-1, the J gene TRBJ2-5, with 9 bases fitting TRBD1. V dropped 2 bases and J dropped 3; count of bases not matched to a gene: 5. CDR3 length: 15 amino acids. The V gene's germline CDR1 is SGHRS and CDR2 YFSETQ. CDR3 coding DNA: TGCGCCAGCAGCTTAAATACAGGGGGCGAAGAGACCCAGTACTTC. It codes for CASSLNTGGEETQYF.

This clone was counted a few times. For the CDR3, the DNA is TGTGCCAGCAGCCAAGAGAGTCCGGCGCGAGAACGACAATACACCATATATTTT. Translation gives CASSQESPARERQYTIYF. V gene TRBV4-2 combines with J gene TRBJ1-3; D is uncertain. The germline gives CDR1 LGHNA, CDR2 YNFKEQ. The CDR3 runs 18 residues. V lost 0 bases to trimming and J lost 8 bases, with 23 bases between them.

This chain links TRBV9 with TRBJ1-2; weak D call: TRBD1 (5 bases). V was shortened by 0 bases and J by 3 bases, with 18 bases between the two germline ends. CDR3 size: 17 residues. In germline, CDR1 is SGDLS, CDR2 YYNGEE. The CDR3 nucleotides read TGTGCCAGCAGCGTAGGGTTATGGGTGGGGGGGGACTATGGCTACACCTTC. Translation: CASSVGLWVGGDYGYTF.